The T cell receptor (beta chain) described here comes from a study of cytomegalovirus exposure and HLA in healthy donors. About the study: Of all 380 or so donors who were genotyped, roughly 81% belonged to the Caucasian-associated ancestry cluster.

Study-level points and caveats: An analysis done earlier found most TCR beta V segments productive about 87% or about 30% of the time.

In the PCR, 60 Vbeta and 13 Jbeta primers were used. Per the original data handling: Roughly 12 million of roughly 81 million unique TCR beta chains were shared, per a later count. The data were produced by immunoSEQ multiplex PCR, yet TCRdb's version contains in-frame clones alone and is incomplete. V and J calls plus clone size are reproduced from that table; the DNA served to infer D and trimming. The data show 150,000 to 200,000 clones, 75% to 90% seen once. This clone was counted between two and nine times. Its cognate antigen is unknown. While unrecorded immune exposures were likely, the donors were nominally healthy when sampled. Germline loops: CDR1 SQVTM, CDR2 ANQGSEA. Trimming cost V 5 bases and J 8 bases; bases outside gene matches: 10. The length of the CDR3 is 13 residues.

The chain is built from TRBV29-1 and TRBJ1-2, with 8 bases fitting TRBD1. Material for sequencing was PBMCs. The sequence was obtained from a young woman in good health and CMV-seronegative. The CDR3 loop is CSVFTGQGGGYTF. CDR3 DNA: TGCAGCGTTTTTACCGGACAGGGCGGCGGCTACACCTTC. The full variable domain, its missing parts supplied by reference TRBV29-1 and TRBJ1-2, is SAVISQKPSRDICQRGTSLTIQCQVDSQVTMMFWYRQQPGQSLTLIATANQGSEATYESGFVIDKFPISRPNLTFSTLTVSNMSPEDSSIYLCSVFTGQGGGYTFGSGTRLTVV.